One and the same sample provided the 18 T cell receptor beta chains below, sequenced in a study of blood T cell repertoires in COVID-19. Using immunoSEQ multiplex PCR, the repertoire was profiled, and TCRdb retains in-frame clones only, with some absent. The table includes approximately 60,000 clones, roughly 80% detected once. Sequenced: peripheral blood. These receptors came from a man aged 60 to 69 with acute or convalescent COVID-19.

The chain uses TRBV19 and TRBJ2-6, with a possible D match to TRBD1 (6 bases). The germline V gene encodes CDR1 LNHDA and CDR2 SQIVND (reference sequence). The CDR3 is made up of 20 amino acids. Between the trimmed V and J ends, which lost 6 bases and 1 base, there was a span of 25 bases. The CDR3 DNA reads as TGTGCCAGTAGGAGAGGAATTCCAGGGGCCGGACTTTCTGGGGCCAACGTCCTGACTTTC. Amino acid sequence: CASRRGIPGAGLSGANVLTF.

CDR3 protein: CATTGGTGANVLTF. The CDR3 bases are TGCGCCACTACCGGAGGGACTGGGGCCAACGTCCTGACTTTC. The V gene is TRBV10-2, the J gene TRBJ2-6, with D possibly matching TRBD2 (6 bases). The CDR3 length is 14 residues. CDR1 and CDR2 (germline): WSHSY, SAAADI. Trimming removed 10 bases from V and 2 bases from J, with 12 bases in between.

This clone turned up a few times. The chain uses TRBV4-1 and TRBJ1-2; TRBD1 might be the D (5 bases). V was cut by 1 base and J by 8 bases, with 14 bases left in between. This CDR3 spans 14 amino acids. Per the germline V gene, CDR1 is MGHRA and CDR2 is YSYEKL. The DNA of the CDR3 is TGCGCCAGCAGCCAAGTCGGGGGATCACAGGGCTACACCTTC. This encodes CASSQVGGSQGYTF.

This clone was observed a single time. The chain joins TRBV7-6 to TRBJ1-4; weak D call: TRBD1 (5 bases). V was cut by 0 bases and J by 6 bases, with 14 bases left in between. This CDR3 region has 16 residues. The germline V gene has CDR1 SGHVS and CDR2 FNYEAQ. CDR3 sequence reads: CASSLAQGRFDEKLFF. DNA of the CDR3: TGTGCCAGCAGCTTAGCTCAGGGCAGGTTCGATGAAAAACTGTTTTTT.

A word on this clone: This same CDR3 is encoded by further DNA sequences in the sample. CDR3 sequence (DNA): TGTGCCAGCTCACCGGGACAGGGGAACTACAATGAGCAGTTCTTC. This translates into CASSPGQGNYNEQFF. The chain recombines TRBV18 with TRBJ2-1; 10 nucleotides align to TRBD1. The germline CDR1 and CDR2 sequences are KGHSH and LQKENI. V was clipped by 3 bases and J by 3 bases; unmatched bases: 2. The length of the CDR3 is 15 residues.

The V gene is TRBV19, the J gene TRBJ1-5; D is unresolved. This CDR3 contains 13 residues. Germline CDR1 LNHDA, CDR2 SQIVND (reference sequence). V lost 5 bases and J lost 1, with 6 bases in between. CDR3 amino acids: CASSSQSNQPQHF. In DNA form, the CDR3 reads TGTGCCAGTAGTTCACAGAGCAATCAGCCCCAGCATTTT.

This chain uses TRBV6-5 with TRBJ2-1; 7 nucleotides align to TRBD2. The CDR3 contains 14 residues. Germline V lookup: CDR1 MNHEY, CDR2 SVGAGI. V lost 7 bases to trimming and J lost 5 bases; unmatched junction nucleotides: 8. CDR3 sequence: CASKLQRGNNEQFF. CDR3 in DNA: TGTGCCAGCAAACTCCAGCGGGGAAACAATGAGCAGTTCTTC.

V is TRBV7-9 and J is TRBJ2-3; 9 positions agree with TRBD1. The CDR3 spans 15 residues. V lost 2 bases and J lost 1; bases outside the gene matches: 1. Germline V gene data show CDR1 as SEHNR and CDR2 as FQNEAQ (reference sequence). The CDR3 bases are TGTGCCAGCAGCTTAAGGACAGGGGGCACAGATACGCAGTATTTT. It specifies CASSLRTGGTDTQYF.

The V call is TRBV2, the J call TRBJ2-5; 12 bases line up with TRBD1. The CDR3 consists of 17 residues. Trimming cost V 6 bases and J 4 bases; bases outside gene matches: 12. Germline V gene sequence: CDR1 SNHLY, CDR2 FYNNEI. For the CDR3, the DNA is TGTGCCAGCAGCCCGGGACAGGGGGCGGGGGGGCGAGAGACCCAGTACTTC. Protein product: CASSPGQGAGGRETQYF.

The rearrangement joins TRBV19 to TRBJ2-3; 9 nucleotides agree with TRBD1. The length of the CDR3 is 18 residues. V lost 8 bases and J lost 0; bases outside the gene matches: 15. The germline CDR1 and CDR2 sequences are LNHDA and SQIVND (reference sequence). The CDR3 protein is CASRAPQRDRVSTDTQYF. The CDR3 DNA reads TGTGCCAGTCGCGCACCCCAACGGGACAGGGTTAGCACAGATACGCAGTATTTT.

The CDR3 nucleotides are TGTGCCAGCTCACCCCGGTCCCTCTCCGGGGAGCTGTTTTTT. Amino acids: CASSPRSLSGELFF. The rearrangement uses TRBV18 and TRBJ2-2; D remains unclear. Germline-derived CDR1 and CDR2 are KGHSH and LQKENI. The CDR3 runs to 14 residues. V lost 3 bases and J 6 bases, leaving 11 bases between the germline ends.

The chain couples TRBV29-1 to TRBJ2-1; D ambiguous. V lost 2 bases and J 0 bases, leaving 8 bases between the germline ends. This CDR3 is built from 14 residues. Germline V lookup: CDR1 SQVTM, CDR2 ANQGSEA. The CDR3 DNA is TGCAGCGTTGAATCGAGTCCCTCCTACAATGAGCAGTTCTTC. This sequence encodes CSVESSPSYNEQFF.

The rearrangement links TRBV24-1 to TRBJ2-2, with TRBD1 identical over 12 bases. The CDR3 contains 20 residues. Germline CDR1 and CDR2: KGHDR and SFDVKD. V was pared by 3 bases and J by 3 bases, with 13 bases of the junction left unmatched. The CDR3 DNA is TGTGCCACCAGTGATAATTATGGGACAGGGGGCTTGGTTGACACCGGGGAGCTGTTTTTT. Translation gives CATSDNYGTGGLVDTGELFF.

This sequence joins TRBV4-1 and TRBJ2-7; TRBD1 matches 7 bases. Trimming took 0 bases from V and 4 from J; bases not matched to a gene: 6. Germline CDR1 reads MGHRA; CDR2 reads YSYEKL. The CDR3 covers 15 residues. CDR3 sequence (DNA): TGCGCCAGCAGCCAAGATCCAGACAGGGTTTACGAGCAGTACTTC. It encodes CASSQDPDRVYEQYF.

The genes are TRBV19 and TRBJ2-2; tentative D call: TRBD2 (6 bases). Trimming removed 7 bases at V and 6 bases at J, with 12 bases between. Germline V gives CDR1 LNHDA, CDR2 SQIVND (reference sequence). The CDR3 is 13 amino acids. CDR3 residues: CASKGGVPGELFF. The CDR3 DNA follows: TGTGCCAGTAAAGGCGGGGTCCCCGGGGAGCTGTTTTTT.

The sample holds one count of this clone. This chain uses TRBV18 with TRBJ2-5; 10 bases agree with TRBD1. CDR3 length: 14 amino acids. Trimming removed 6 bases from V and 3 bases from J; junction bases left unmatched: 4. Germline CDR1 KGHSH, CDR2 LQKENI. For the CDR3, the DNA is TGTGCCAGCTCCCGCGGGACAGGGGAAGAGACCCAGTACTTC. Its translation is CASSRGTGEETQYF.

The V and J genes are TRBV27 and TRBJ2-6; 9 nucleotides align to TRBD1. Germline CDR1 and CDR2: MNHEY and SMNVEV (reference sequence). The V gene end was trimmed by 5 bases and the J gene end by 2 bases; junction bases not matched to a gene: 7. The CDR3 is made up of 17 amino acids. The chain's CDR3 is CASSPGQGKAGANVLTF. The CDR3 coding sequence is TGTGCCAGCAGTCCGGGACAGGGCAAGGCTGGGGCCAACGTCCTGACTTTC.

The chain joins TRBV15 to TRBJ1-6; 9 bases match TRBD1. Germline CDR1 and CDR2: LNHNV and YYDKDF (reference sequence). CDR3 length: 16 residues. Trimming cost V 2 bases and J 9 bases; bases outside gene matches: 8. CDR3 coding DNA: TGTGCCACCAGCAGAAAAGGACAGGGGTCTACTTCACCCCTCCACTTT. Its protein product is CATSRKGQGSTSPLHF. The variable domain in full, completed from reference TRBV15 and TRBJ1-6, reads DAMVIQNPRYQVTQFGKPVTLSCSQTLNHNVMYWYQQKSSQAPKLLFHYYDKDFNNEADTPDNFQSRRPNTSFCFLDIRSPGLGDTAMYLCATSRKGQGSTSPLHFGNGTRLTVT.